This TCR beta chain is drawn from a study of shared clonotypes between healthy human individuals (TCRdb year 2020). As for the study more broadly: The cohort comprised two women and a few men aged 18 to 49 years. Libraries were prepared and TCR repertoires were sequenced by different laboratories using diverse techniques, in order to increase sequencing depth and limit assay-specific biases. Blood TCR repertoires of roughly five healthy adults were deeply sequenced to estimate repertoire size and the extent of clonotype sharing between individuals. Leukapheresis yielded between about 0.94 and 10 billion PBMCs per donor. For each donor, CD4 naive and CD4 memory were each given three plates, CD8 naive was given two plates, and CD8 memory was given one plate.

The study at large found these results: When a few donors were compared, the shared fraction of clonotypes was 5% to 6.5% for naive CD4, approximately 3.5% for naive CD8, more than 2% for memory CD4, and 0.4% for memory CD8. Pairwise subsampling indicated that sequencing depth was expected to affect the degree of clonotype sharing among donors. Because the study included a small number of donors, the genetic and exposure-history diversity represented was limited. Larger estimated clonotype richness was generally found for naive subsets than for memory subsets. Incomplete sequencing was indicated by rarefaction of sorted-subset datasets, despite the large sequencing depth. Sampling was restricted to blood, and TCR repertoires in tissue are likely to differ from TCR repertoires in blood. Compared with non-shared clonotypes, clonotypes shared by all four sorted-subset donors had higher generation probabilities.

Ends trimmed: V by 4 bases, J by 6 bases; bases unmatched to a gene: 3. The CDR3 contains 13 residues, cysteine and phenylalanine counted. The kept DNA is CDR3 alone, 39 bases in frame from the first base. The germline V gene sets CDR1 to SGHDT and CDR2 to YYEEEE. For this clone: The antigen this receptor binds is unknown. No base quality values were provided; no much bigger clone lies one nucleotide off.

Using the deep immunoSEQ assay, multiplex PCR amplified TCR CDR3 regions from genomic DNA. Extracted genomic DNA from each cell subset was spread evenly across all wells of several immunoSEQ 96-well plates, with each plate serving as a replicate. For sorted subsets, about 200 ng genomic DNA, equal to some 28,000 T cell genomes, was loaded into each replicate PCR. Purified libraries were quantified with a Qubit 3.0 fluorometer, sized on a Bioanalyzer 2100, and re-quantified with the KAPA Library Quantification kit. Every immunoSEQ 96-well plate was sequenced on a separate single-read 150-cycle Illumina NextSeq 550 flow cell. Regarding the original processing steps: Because the immunoSEQ output held only junctional sequences and lacked quality scores, the filtering could not match the filtering applied to full-length reads. To assign V/J genes and CDR3, sequences were annotated using PyIR, a Python wrapper for IgBLAST v1.9, with IMGT germline references. Reads were filtered out if the reads had weak V/J assignments (E-value above 1e-6), no CDR3, stop codons, out-of-frame junctions, or ambiguous translated residues. A V3J clonotype was defined by an identical inferred V gene, J gene, and CDR3 amino acid sequence. Percentage overlap between repertoires was calculated by dividing the number of shared unique clonotypes by the size of the smaller repertoire. Three approaches were used to assess repertoire richness: RTK rarefaction, the Chao1 estimator, and Recon v2.1 estimates of unobserved clonotypes. Generation probabilities for all TCRbeta clonotypes obtained by the gDNA method from several donors were computed using OLGA. TCRdb stores this immuneACCESS table with in-frame sequences only. Part of the clones is absent; in the studies checked, under half of the shortfall reflects unresolved V genes, and no reason is known for the rest. The D gene and trimming were derived from the DNA, and the V and J assignments and clone size from that table. The sample table holds 800,000 or so clones, of which about 96% were seen once. The ten largest clones represent around 0.21% of the sample.

CD8 naive samples were CD45RO-negative cells positively selected for CCR7, giving a CD45RA+CCR7+ population that excluded TemRA cells. The donors were healthy, HIV-negative adults with no recently reported acute infections or vaccinations. All donors were Caucasian adults living in Nashville, Tennessee, USA. After blood collection by leukapheresis, PBMCs were isolated using Ficoll-Histopaque density gradient centrifugation and then cryopreserved in the vapor phase of liquid nitrogen. Analytical flow cytometry was used to check the purity and quantity of each magnetically sorted T cell population. Genomic DNA was isolated from each sorted fraction and quantified by UV absorbance on a Nanodrop 2000c.

The receptor was derived from a man aged 25-40 years in good health. The sequenced sample was naive CD8+ T cells sorted from blood. What the cell subset or site label conveys for this sample: CD45RA+CCR7+. This chain is built from TRBV5-6 and TRBJ2-7, and TRBD2 aligns with 11 junction nucleotides. The bases are TGTGCCAGCAGCCAACTAGCGGGAGTCGAGCAGTACTTC. It codes for CASSQLAGVEQYF.